The present T cell receptor beta chain was sequenced within a study of coeliac disease. Assay: immunoSEQ multiplex PCR; the TCRdb copy retains only in-frame clones and omits some. The sample lists 3,000 or so clones; about 71% were seen once. Sequenced sample: intraepithelial lymphocytes from the gut. The clonotype was recovered from a man younger than 30 with celiac disease on a gluten-free diet.

DNA of the CDR3: TGTGCCAGTAGTATACTAGGGCAGGGGGAACAGCCCCAGCATTTT. It encodes CASSILGQGEQPQHF. The genes are TRBV19 and TRBJ1-5; the match to TRBD1 covers 7 bases. The CDR3 runs 15 residues. Germline CDR1 LNHDA, CDR2 SQIVND (reference sequence). Trimming took 2 bases from V and 7 from J; bases not matched to a gene: 8.